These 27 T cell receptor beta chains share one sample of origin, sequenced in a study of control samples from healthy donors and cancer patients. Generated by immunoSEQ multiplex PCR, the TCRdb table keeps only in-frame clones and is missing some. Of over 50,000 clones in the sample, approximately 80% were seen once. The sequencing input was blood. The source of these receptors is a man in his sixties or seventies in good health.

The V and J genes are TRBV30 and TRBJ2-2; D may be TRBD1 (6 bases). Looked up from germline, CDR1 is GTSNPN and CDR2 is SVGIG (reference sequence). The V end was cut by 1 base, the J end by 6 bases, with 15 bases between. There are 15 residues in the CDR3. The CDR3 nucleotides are TGTGCCTGGAGTGAGGGGGATTTCGGCCCCGGGGAGCTGTTTTTT. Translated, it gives CAWSEGDFGPGELFF.

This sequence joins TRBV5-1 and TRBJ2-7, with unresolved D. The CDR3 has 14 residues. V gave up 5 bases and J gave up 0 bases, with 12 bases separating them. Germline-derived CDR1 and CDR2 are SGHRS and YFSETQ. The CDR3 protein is CASSSTQSSYEQYF. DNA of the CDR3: TGCGCCAGCAGTTCGACACAGAGCTCCTACGAGCAGTACTTC.

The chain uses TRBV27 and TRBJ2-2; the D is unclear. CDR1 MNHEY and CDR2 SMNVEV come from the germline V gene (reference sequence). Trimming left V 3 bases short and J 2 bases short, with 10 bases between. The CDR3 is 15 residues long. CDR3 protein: CASSFLPPNTGELFF. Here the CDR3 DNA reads TGTGCCAGCAGTTTCCTGCCACCTAACACCGGGGAGCTGTTTTTT.

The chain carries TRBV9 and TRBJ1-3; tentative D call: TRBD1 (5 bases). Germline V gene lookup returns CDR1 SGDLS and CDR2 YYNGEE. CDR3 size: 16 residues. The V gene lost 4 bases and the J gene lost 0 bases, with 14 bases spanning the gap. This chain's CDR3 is CASSLAGGTSGNTIYF. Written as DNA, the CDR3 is TGTGCCAGCAGCTTGGCCGGAGGGACCTCTGGAAACACCATATATTTT.

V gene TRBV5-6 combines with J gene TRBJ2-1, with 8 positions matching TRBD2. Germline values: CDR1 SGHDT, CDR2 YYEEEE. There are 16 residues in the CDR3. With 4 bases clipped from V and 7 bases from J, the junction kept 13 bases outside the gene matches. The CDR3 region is CASSPLGGDGRNEQFF. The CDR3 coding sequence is TGTGCCAGCAGCCCCCTCGGGGGGGACGGCAGGAATGAGCAGTTCTTC.

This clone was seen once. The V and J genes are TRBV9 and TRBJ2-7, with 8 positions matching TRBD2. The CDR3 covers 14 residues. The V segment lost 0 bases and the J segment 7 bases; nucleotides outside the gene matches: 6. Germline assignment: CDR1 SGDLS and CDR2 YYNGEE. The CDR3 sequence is CASSVGISGREQYF. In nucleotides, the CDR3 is TGTGCCAGCAGCGTAGGGATAAGCGGGAGAGAGCAGTACTTC.

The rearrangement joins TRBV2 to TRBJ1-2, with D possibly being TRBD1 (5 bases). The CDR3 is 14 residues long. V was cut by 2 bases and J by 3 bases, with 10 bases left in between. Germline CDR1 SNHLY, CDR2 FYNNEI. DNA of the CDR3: TGTGCCAGCAGTGAATCGGGAGGGGACTATGGCTACACCTTC. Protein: CASSESGGDYGYTF.

The CDR3 DNA sequence: TGTGCCACCTCTCTCTCAGGGGTTTACAATGAGCAGTTCTTC. Encoded protein: CATSLSGVYNEQFF. V usage is TRBV3-1 (or the pseudogene TRBV3-2) and J usage is TRBJ2-1; tentatively, D is TRBD1 (6 bases). Trimming removed 10 bases from V and 4 bases from J, with 17 bases in between. This CDR3 has 14 residues. The germline gives CDR1 LGHDT, CDR2 YNNKEL (reference sequence).

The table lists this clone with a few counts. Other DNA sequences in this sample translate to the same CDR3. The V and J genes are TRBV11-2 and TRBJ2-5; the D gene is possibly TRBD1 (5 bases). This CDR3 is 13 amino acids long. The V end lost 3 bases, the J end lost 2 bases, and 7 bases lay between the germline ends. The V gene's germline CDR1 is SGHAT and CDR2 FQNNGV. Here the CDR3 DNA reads TGTGCCAGCAGCTTGGACAATCAAGAGACCCAGTACTTC. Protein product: CASSLDNQETQYF.

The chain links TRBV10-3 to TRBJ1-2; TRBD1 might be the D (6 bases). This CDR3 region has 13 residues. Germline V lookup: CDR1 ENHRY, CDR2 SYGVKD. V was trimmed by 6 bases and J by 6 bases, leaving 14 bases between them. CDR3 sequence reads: CAIRTTGLDGYTF. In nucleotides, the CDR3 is TGTGCCATCAGGACTACAGGGCTCGATGGCTACACCTTC.

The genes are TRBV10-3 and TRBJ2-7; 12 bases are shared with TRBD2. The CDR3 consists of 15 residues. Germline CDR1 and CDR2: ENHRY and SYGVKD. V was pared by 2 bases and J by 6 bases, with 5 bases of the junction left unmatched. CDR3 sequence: CAISEELAGGAEQYF. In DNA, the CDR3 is TGTGCCATCAGTGAGGAGCTAGCGGGAGGGGCCGAGCAGTACTTC.

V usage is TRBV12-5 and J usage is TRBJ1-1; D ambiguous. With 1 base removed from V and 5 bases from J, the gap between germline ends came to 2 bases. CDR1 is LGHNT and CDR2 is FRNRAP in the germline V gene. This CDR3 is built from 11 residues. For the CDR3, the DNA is TGTGCTAGTGGTTTGGGAACTGAAGCTTTCTTT. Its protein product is CASGLGTEAFF.

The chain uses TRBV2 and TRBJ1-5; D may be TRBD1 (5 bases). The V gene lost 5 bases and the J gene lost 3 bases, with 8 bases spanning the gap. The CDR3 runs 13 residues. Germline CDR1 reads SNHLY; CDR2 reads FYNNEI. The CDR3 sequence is CASSRDFNQPQHF. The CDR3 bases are TGTGCCAGCAGTCGGGACTTCAATCAGCCCCAGCATTTT.

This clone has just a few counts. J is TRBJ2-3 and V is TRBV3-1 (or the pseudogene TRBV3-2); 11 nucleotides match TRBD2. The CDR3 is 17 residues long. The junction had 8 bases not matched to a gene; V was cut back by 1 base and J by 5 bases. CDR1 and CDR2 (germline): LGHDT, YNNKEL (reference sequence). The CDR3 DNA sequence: TGTGCCAGCAGCCAAGTATTGACTAGCGGGACCAGAGATACGCAGTATTTT. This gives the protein CASSQVLTSGTRDTQYF.

CDR3 DNA: TGTGCCAGCAGTAGGGGCTACCCTGGGAGAAACACCATATATTTT. As protein: CASSRGYPGRNTIYF. V is TRBV6-5 and J is TRBJ1-3; possible D gene TRBD1, 5 bases. The CDR3 totals 15 residues. Germline loops: CDR1 MNHEY, CDR2 SVGAGI. Trimming took 5 bases from V and 5 from J, leaving 16 bases between them.

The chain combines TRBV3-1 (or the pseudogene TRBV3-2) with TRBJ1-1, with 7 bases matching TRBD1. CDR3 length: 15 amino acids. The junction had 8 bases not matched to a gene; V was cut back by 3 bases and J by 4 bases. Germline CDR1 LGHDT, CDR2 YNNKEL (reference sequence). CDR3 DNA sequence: TGTGCCAGCAGCCATCAGACCCGGGACAGCACTGAAGCTTTCTTT. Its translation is CASSHQTRDSTEAFF.

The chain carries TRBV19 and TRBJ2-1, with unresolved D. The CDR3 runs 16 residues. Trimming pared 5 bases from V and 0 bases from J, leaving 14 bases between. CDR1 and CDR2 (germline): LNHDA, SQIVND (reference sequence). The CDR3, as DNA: TGTGCCAGTAGTCCCCTCCGGGCTTACTCCTACAATGAGCAGTTCTTC. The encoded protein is CASSPLRAYSYNEQFF.

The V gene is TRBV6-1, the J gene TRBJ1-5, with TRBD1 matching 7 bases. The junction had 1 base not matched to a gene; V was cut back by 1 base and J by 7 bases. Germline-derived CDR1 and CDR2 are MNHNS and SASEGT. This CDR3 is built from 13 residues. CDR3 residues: CASSEEGGQPQHF. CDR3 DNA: TGTGCCAGCAGTGAAGAAGGGGGCCAGCCCCAGCATTTT.

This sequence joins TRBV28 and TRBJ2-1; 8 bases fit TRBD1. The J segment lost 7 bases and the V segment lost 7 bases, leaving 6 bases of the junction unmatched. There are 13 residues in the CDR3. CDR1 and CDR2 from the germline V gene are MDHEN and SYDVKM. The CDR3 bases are TGTGCCAGCACCCTGACAGGGGCGAATGAGCAGTTCTTC. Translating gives CASTLTGANEQFF.

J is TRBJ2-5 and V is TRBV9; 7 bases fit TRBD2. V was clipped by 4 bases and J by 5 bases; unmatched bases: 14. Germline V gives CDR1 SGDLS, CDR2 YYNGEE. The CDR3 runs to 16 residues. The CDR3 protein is CASSLGTNGTFETQYF. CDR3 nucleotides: TGTGCCAGCAGCCTGGGGACTAACGGGACGTTTGAGACCCAGTACTTC.

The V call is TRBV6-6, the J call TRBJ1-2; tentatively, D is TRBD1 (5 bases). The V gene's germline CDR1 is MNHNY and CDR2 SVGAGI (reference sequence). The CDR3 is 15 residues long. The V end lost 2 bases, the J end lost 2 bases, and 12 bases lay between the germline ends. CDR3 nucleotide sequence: TGTGCCAGCAGTTACACCGTGGGGGGAAACTATGGCTACACCTTC. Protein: CASSYTVGGNYGYTF.

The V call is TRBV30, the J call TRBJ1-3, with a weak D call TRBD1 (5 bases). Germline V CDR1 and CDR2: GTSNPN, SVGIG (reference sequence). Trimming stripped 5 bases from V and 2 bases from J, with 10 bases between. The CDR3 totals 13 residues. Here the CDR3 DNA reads TGTGCCTGGCAGGGAGGAACTGGAAACACCATATATTTT. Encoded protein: CAWQGGTGNTIYF.

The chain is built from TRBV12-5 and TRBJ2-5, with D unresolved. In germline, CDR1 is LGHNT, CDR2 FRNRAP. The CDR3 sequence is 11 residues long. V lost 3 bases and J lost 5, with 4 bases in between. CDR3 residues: CASGFEETQYF. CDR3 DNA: TGTGCTAGTGGTTTCGAGGAGACCCAGTACTTC.

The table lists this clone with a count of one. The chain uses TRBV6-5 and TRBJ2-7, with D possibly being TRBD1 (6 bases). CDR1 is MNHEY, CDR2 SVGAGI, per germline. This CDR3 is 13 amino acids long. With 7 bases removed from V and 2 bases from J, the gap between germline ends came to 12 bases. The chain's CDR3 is CASIFTGTYEQYF. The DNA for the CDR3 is TGTGCCAGCATCTTCACAGGGACCTACGAGCAGTACTTC.

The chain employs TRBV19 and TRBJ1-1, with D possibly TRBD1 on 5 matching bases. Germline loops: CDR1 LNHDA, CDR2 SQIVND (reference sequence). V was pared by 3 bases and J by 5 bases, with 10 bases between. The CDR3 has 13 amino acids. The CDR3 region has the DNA TGTGCCAGTAGTATCAGGGCCGAGACTGAAGCTTTCTTT. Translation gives CASSIRAETEAFF.

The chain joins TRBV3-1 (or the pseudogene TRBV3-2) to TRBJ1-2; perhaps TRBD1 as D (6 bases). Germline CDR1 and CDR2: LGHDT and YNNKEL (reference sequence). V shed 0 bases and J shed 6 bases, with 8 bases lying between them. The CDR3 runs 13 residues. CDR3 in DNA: TGTGCCAGCAGCCAAGAAACAGGGAATGGCTACACCTTC. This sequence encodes CASSQETGNGYTF.

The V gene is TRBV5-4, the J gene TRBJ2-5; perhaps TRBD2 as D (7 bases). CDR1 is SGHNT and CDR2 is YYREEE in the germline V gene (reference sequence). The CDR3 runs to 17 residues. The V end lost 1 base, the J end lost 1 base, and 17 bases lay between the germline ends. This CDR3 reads CASSLMAGARFQETQYF. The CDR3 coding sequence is TGTGCCAGCAGCTTGATGGCGGGGGCCCGATTCCAAGAGACCCAGTACTTC.